The present TCR beta chain was sequenced within a study of graft-versus-host responses after intestinal transplantation. Looking at the study overall: Tacrolimus and steroids were given for 2 to 4 years to all recipients after anti-thymocyte globulin induction.

Study-wide results and caveats: Among recipient marrow samples, GvH clones were found; some appeared first in ileum or blood. Those patients showing graft-donor T cell macrochimerism displayed high graft-versus-host to host-versus-graft clonal ratios in allografts.

In this sample, this clone turned up once. The antigen remains undetermined. CDR3 size: 15 residues. CDR1 is MNHEY, CDR2 SVGAGI, per germline. The V gene lost 5 bases and the J gene lost 5 bases, with 19 bases spanning the gap. Sequencing was performed with immunoSEQ multiplex PCR; in TCRdb, only in-frame clones are kept and a portion is missing. Here the sample spans fewer than 95,000 clones, about 94% being singletons. The chain couples TRBV6-5 to TRBJ2-7; D uncertain. The material was unstimulated CD4+ T cells sorted from spleen or lymph node cells, obtained before transplant. The clonotype comes from a human donor who was the organ donor for an intestinal transplant. The CDR3 coding sequence is TGTGCCAGCAGTGCCCGACCCGGGTTTTCCCACGAGCAGTACTTC. This translates into CASSARPGFSHEQYF.